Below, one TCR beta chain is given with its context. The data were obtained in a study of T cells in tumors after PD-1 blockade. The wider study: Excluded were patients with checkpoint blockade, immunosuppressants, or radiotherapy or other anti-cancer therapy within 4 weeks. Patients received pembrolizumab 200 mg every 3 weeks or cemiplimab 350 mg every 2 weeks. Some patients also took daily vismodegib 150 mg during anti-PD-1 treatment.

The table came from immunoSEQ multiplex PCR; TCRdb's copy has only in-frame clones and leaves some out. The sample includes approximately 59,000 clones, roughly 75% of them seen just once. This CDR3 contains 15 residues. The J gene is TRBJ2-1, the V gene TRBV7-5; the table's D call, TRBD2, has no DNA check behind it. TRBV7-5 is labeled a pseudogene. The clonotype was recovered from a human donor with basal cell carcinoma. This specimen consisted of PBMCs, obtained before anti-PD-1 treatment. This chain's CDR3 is CARSWTSGGRSEQFF. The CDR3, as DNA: TGTGCCAGAAGCTGGACTAGCGGGGGGCGGAGTGAGCAGTTCTTC.